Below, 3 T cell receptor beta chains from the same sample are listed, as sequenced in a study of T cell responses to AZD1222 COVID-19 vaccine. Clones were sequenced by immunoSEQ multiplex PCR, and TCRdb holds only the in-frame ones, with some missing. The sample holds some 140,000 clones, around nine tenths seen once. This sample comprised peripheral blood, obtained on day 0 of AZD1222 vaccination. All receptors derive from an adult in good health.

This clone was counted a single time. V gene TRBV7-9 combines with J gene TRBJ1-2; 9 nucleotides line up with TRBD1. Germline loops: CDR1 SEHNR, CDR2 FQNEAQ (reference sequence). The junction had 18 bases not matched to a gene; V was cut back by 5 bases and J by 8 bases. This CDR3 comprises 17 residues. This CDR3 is CASSTAGTGKVWGGYTF. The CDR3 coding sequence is TGTGCCAGCAGCACCGCCGGGACAGGGAAAGTTTGGGGAGGCTACACCTTC.

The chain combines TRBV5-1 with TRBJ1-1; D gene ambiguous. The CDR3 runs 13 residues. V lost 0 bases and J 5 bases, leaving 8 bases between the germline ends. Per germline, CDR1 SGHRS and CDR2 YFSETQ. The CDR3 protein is CASSLARMTEAFF. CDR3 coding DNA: TGCGCCAGCAGCTTGGCCCGCATGACTGAAGCTTTCTTT.

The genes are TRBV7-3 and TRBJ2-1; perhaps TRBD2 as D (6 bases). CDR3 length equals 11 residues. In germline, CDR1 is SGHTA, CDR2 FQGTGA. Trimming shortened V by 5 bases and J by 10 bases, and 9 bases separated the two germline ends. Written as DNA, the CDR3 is TGTGCCAGCAGCGCAGGGAGGGAGCAGTTCTTC. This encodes CASSAGREQFF. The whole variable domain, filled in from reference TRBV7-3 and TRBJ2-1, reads GAGVSQTPSNKVTEKGKYVELRCDPISGHTALYWYRQSLGQGPEFLIYFQGTGAADDSGLPNDRFFAVRPEGSVSTLKIQRTERGDSAVYLCASSAGREQFFGPGTRLTVL.